This TCR beta chain was observed in a study of cytomegalovirus exposure and HLA in healthy donors. Germline V gene data show CDR1 as ENHRY and CDR2 as SYGVKD. The CDR3 has 15 residues. J was trimmed by 9 bases and V by 2 bases; bases with no gene match: 7. This PCR relied on a set of 60 Vbeta primers and 13 Jbeta primers. Generated by immunoSEQ multiplex PCR, the TCRdb table keeps only in-frame clones and is missing some. The profile covers tens of thousands of clones, with around 68% appearing a single time and approximately 15% taken by the ten largest. This clonotype originated in a woman aged 40 to 50 in good health and CMV-seropositive. The chain combines TRBV10-3 with TRBJ2-1; 10 bases agree with TRBD2. The material sequenced was PBMCs. The CDR3 here is CAISEGQREGGEQFF. The CDR3 nucleotides are TGTGCCATCAGTGAGGGCCAGCGGGAGGGGGGTGAGCAGTTCTTC.